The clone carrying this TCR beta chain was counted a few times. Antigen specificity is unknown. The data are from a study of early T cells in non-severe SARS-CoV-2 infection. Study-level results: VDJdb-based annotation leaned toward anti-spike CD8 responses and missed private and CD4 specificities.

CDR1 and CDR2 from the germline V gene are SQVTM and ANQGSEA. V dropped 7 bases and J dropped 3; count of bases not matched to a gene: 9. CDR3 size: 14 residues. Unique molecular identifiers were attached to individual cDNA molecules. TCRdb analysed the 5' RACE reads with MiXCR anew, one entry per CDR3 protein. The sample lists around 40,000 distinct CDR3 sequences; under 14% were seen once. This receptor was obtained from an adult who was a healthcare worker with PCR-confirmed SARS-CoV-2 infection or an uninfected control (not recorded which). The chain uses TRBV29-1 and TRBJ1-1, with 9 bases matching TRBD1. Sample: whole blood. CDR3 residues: CSARVQGADTEAFF. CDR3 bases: TGCAGCGCCCGCGTACAGGGGGCCGACACTGAAGCTTTCTTT.